This T cell receptor (beta chain) was sequenced in a study of a mutant IDH1 vaccine in newly diagnosed glioma. Regarding the study as a whole: Patients showed vaccine-induced immune responses at a rate of 80% to 95%.

This clone was seen just once. Its antigen is unknown. V lost 2 bases to trimming and J lost 6 bases; unmatched junction nucleotides: 10. Germline V gene lookup returns CDR1 SNHLY and CDR2 FYNNEI. The CDR3 consists of 15 residues. Sample time point: week 35, safety follow-up. Vaccine doses each comprised 300 ug of mutant IDH1 20-mer peptide, with topical imiquimod. The assay was immunoSEQ multiplex PCR, and TCRdb's table has in-frame clones only and misses some. The sample consists of about 60,000 clones, 85% to 90% of them appearing once. Sample: PBMCs, taken from a glioma patient whose treatment included an IDH1 peptide vaccine. This chain uses TRBV2 with TRBJ2-7; TRBD2 aligns across 7 bases. The TCR sequence derives from a man aged 40-50 years with glioma. The DNA for the CDR3 is TGTGCCAGCAGTGAATTGGCTAGCGGCTTCACCGAGCAGTACTTC. It specifies CASSELASGFTEQYF.